One and the same sample provided the 13 T cell receptor beta chains below, sequenced in a study of cytomegalovirus exposure and HLA in healthy donors. PCR employed 60 Vbeta and 13 Jbeta primers. Measured with immunoSEQ multiplex PCR; TCRdb has only the in-frame clones, and not every one. The sample contains 150,000 or so clones, about four fifths of which appear only once. Sample: PBMCs. Receptors were obtained from a woman between 18 and 29 years old in good health and CMV-seronegative.

The rearrangement links TRBV28 to TRBJ1-1, with 12 bases matching TRBD1. V lost 5 bases, J lost 3 bases, and 4 bases stayed unmatched. The germline gives CDR1 MDHEN, CDR2 SYDVKM. This CDR3 is built from 15 residues. CDR3: CASSRWDRGHTEAFF. CDR3 nucleotides: TGTGCCAGCAGTCGTTGGGACAGGGGGCACACTGAAGCTTTCTTT.

Worth noting for this clone: At one end the junction does not follow the germline gene, possibly because of a read error. The chain has TRBV7-2 and TRBJ2-7; 9 nucleotides match TRBD2. The CDR3 covers 15 residues. Germline CDR1 reads SGHTA; CDR2 reads FQGNSA. CDR3 nucleotide sequence: TGTGCCAGCAGCCTAGCGGGGCGACTCCTTAAGGAGCAGTACTTC. Its protein is CASSLAGRLLKEQYF.

V gene TRBV19 combines with J gene TRBJ2-1, with a weak D call TRBD1 (6 bases). The CDR3 loop spans 14 amino acids. Trimming took off 6 bases at V and 8 bases at J, with 17 bases between the two ends. Germline V lookup: CDR1 LNHDA, CDR2 SQIVND (reference sequence). CDR3 sequence (DNA): TGTGCCAGTAGAAAGGGGGAACAGGGAGATGAGCAGTTCTTC. This gives the protein CASRKGEQGDEQFF.

The chain carries TRBV4-1 and TRBJ2-5, with D possibly matching TRBD2 (5 bases). Germline values: CDR1 MGHRA, CDR2 YSYEKL. The CDR3 extends over 14 amino acids. V lost 1 base and J 0 bases, leaving 6 bases between the germline ends. CDR3: CASSQGGYQETQYF. The CDR3 DNA reads as TGCGCCAGCAGCCAAGGAGGGTACCAAGAGACCCAGTACTTC.

The chain couples TRBV4-2 to TRBJ1-2; no firm D call. The V end was cut by 4 bases, the J end by 1 base, with 22 bases between. The CDR3 has 18 residues. Germline CDR1 and CDR2: LGHNA and YNFKEQ. The DNA of the CDR3 is TGTGCCAGCAGCCGAACCACCCGCAGCGAACCCTTTAACTATGGCTACACCTTC. Residues: CASSRTTRSEPFNYGYTF.

About this clone: An end of the junction does not agree with germline; a read error may underlie this. Other DNA sequences in this sample translate to the same CDR3. This rearrangement joins TRBV7-2 to TRBJ2-7, with a weak D call TRBD2 (5 bases). The CDR3 is 11 amino acids. CDR1 SGHTA and CDR2 FQGNSA come from the germline V gene. CDR3 in amino acids: CASSLAAEQYF. Here the CDR3 DNA reads TGTGCCAGCAGCCTAGCAGCCGAGCAGTACTTC.

The chain links TRBV5-1 to TRBJ2-5; D is undetermined. V shed 5 bases and J shed 7 bases, with 12 bases lying between them. Germline CDR1 SGHRS, CDR2 YFSETQ. The CDR3 is made up of 12 amino acids. The CDR3 DNA reads TGCGCCAGCAGTTCGATCCCGGGGACCCAGTACTTC. Protein sequence: CASSSIPGTQYF.

The CDR3 region is CASSSRRTDLETQYF. In DNA, the CDR3 is TGTGCCAGCAGCTCCCGAAGGACAGATTTAGAGACCCAGTACTTC. The rearrangement joins TRBV7-9 to TRBJ2-5; TRBD1 might be the D (6 bases). This CDR3 is built from 15 residues. V lost 4 bases to trimming and J lost 4 bases, with 16 bases between them. In germline, CDR1 is SEHNR, CDR2 FQNEAQ (reference sequence).

The V call is TRBV18, the J call TRBJ2-4, with unresolved D. The germline V gene encodes CDR1 KGHSH and CDR2 LQKENI. CDR3 length: 15 residues. Between the trimmed V and J ends, which lost 0 bases and 0 bases, there was a span of 6 bases. The CDR3 here is CASSPPPRAKNIQYF. The CDR3 DNA follows: TGTGCCAGCTCACCACCTCCCAGAGCCAAAAACATTCAGTACTTC.

This clone was observed a single time. V gene TRBV5-1 combines with J gene TRBJ2-5; the D gene is possibly TRBD2 (5 bases). Trimming pared 4 bases from V and 4 bases from J, leaving 14 bases between. The CDR3 sequence is 14 residues long. CDR1 SGHRS and CDR2 YFSETQ come from the germline V gene. CDR3 loop: CASSTERARETQYF. The CDR3 DNA sequence: TGCGCCAGCAGCACCGAGAGGGCCCGAGAGACCCAGTACTTC.

The rearrangement links TRBV7-8 to TRBJ2-7; the match to TRBD2 covers 8 bases. CDR1 and CDR2 from the germline V gene are SGHVS and FQNEAQ. This CDR3 has 15 residues. The V gene end was trimmed by 6 bases and the J gene end by 7 bases; junction bases not matched to a gene: 14. The CDR3 DNA follows: TGTGCCAGCAGTTTGACTAGCGCCTCCGGGAGGGAGCAGTACTTC. It encodes CASSLTSASGREQYF.

This clone appeared a few times. J is TRBJ2-1 and V is TRBV2; 8 bases are shared with TRBD2. The V gene end was trimmed by 3 bases and the J gene end by 5 bases; junction bases not matched to a gene: 9. Per the germline V gene, CDR1 is SNHLY and CDR2 is FYNNEI. The CDR3 contains 16 residues. The CDR3 here is CASSEGPAGADNEQFF. The CDR3 region has the DNA TGTGCCAGCAGTGAGGGCCCAGCGGGAGCGGACAATGAGCAGTTCTTC.

J is TRBJ1-3 and V is TRBV9, with TRBD1 as a possible D gene (6 bases). V was trimmed by 0 bases and J by 2 bases, leaving 12 bases between them. The germline gives CDR1 SGDLS, CDR2 YYNGEE. The CDR3 contains 16 residues. In DNA form, the CDR3 reads TGTGCCAGCAGCGTAGAACCGGGGGGCCCTGGAAACACCATATATTTT. Residues: CASSVEPGGPGNTIYF.